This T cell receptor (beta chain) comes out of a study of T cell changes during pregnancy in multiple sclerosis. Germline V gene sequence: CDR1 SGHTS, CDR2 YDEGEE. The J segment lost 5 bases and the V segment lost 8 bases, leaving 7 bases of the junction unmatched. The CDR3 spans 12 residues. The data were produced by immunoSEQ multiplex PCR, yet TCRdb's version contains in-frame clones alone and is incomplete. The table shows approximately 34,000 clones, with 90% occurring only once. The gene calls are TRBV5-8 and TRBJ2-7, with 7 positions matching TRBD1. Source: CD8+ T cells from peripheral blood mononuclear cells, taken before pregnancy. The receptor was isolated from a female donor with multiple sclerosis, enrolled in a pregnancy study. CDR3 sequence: CASPLGGHEQYF. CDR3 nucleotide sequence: TGTGCCAGTCCCCTAGGGGGCCACGAGCAGTACTTC.